The 11 T cell receptor beta chains below come from one sample, sequenced in a study of cytomegalovirus exposure and HLA in healthy donors. Clones were read by immunoSEQ multiplex PCR, and TCRdb kept only the in-frame ones, dropping some. The sample includes some 200,000 clones, more than 65% seen only once; the top ten take about 2.8%. The source material was PBMCs. Every receptor here comes from a young woman in good health and CMV-seropositive.

This clone was recorded once. The chain combines TRBV6-6 with TRBJ2-7; D is unresolved. This CDR3 is built from 14 residues. Germline loops: CDR1 MNHNY, CDR2 SVGAGI (reference sequence). V gave up 2 bases and J gave up 1 base, with 9 bases separating them. The CDR3 region is CASSYRELSYEQYF. Here the CDR3 DNA reads TGTGCCAGCAGTTACCGTGAGCTTTCCTACGAGCAGTACTTC.

The V call is TRBV5-4, the J call TRBJ1-3; 9 bases agree with TRBD1. Germline trimming cut 1 base from V and 4 bases from J; bases unmatched to any gene: 6. This CDR3 has 16 amino acids. Per germline, CDR1 SGHNT and CDR2 YYREEE (reference sequence). CDR3 DNA sequence: TGTGCCAGCAGCTTGAGCACAGGGGGCTTGGGAAACACCATATATTTT. Translation gives CASSLSTGGLGNTIYF. The variable domain in full, completed from reference TRBV5-4 and TRBJ1-3, reads ETGVTQSPTHLIKTRGQQVTLRCSSQSGHNTVSWYQQALGQGPQFIFQYYREEENGRGNFPPRFSGLQFPNYSSELNVNALELDDSALYLCASSLSTGGLGNTIYFGEGSWLTVV.

The sample holds a few counts of this clone. The chain couples TRBV10-3 to TRBJ2-2, with 10 bases that match TRBD1. CDR3 size: 15 residues. Looked up from germline, CDR1 is ENHRY and CDR2 is SYGVKD. Unmatched junction bases numbered 0, after V lost 4 bases and J lost 1 base. CDR3 DNA sequence: TGTGCCATCAGTGGGGACAGGGGGAACACCGGGGAGCTGTTTTTT. Its translation: CAISGDRGNTGELFF.

The chain couples TRBV7-2 to TRBJ2-7; TRBD2 might be the D (6 bases). Looked up from germline, CDR1 is SGHTA and CDR2 is FQGNSA. This CDR3 comprises 15 residues. The V end lost 2 bases, the J end lost 3 bases, and 14 bases lay between the germline ends. CDR3: CASSLTGEPVYEQYF. The DNA of the CDR3 is TGTGCCAGCAGCTTAACGGGGGAGCCAGTCTACGAGCAGTACTTC.

V and J are TRBV18 and TRBJ1-6; D gene unclear. Germline V CDR1 and CDR2: KGHSH, LQKENI. V was clipped by 5 bases and J by 0 bases, with 14 bases between them. This CDR3 is 17 amino acids long. CDR3 DNA sequence: TGTGCCAGCTCAAGAGGGAGCGGAGGCTCCTATAATTCACCCCTCCACTTT. Residues: CASSRGSGGSYNSPLHF.

V is TRBV27 and J is TRBJ1-6; 7 bases are a match to TRBD1. The CDR3 runs 14 residues. V dropped 3 bases and J dropped 7; count of bases not matched to a gene: 3. Germline CDR1 MNHEY, CDR2 SMNVEV (reference sequence). This chain's CDR3 is CASSFTTGNSPLHF. As DNA, the CDR3 is TGTGCCAGCAGTTTCACGACAGGGAATTCACCCCTCCACTTT.

A single count supports this clone. The chain is built from TRBV7-2 and TRBJ2-2; D remains unclear. V dropped 5 bases and J dropped 11 bases, with 9 bases sitting between them. The germline gives CDR1 SGHTA, CDR2 FQGNSA. The CDR3 runs to 11 residues. The CDR3 loop is CASSEYIELFF. DNA for the CDR3: TGTGCCAGCAGCGAATACATAGAGCTGTTTTTT.

The chain recombines TRBV6-6 with TRBJ1-1; D ambiguous. There are 12 residues in the CDR3. Germline assignment: CDR1 MNHNY and CDR2 SVGAGI (reference sequence). Trimming removed 4 bases from V and 5 bases from J, with 8 bases in between. The CDR3 here is CASSSGGTEAFF. For the CDR3, the DNA is TGTGCCAGCAGTTCAGGTGGAACTGAAGCTTTCTTT.

V gene TRBV5-8 combines with J gene TRBJ2-1; 9 bases line up with TRBD1. The junction had 4 bases not matched to a gene; V was cut back by 4 bases and J by 5 bases. Germline V CDR1 and CDR2: SGHTS, YDEGEE. This CDR3 comprises 14 residues. The CDR3 region is CASSRDRADNEQFF. In DNA, the CDR3 is TGTGCCAGCAGCCGGGACAGGGCCGACAATGAGCAGTTCTTC.

The count of this clone is one. The rearrangement uses TRBV12-5 and TRBJ1-2; maybe TRBD1 (6 bases). The CDR3 is made up of 15 amino acids. Trimming shortened V by 3 bases and J by 0 bases, and 11 bases separated the two germline ends. Germline CDR1 and CDR2: LGHNT and FRNRAP. In nucleotides, the CDR3 is TGTGCTAGTGGTTTTGCGACAGGAGCTAACTATGGCTACACCTTC. Amino acid sequence: CASGFATGANYGYTF.

This clone was seen a few times. The chain joins TRBV19 to TRBJ1-2, with 8 positions matching TRBD1. J gave up 4 bases and V 2 bases, and 6 bases lay outside the gene matches. Germline-derived CDR1 and CDR2 are LNHDA and SQIVND (reference sequence). The CDR3 length is 15 residues. The CDR3 DNA sequence: TGTGCCAGTAGTATATTAGCAGGGGGCGTCTATGGCTACACCTTC. Protein sequence: CASSILAGGVYGYTF.